Below, 23 T cell receptor beta chains from the same sample are listed, as sequenced in a study of T cells in localized non-small cell lung cancer. Clones were sequenced by immunoSEQ multiplex PCR, and TCRdb holds only the in-frame ones, with some missing. The sample lists about 1,900 clones, 25% to 35% occurring once. Here the sequenced sample was lung tumor tissue, taken before any cancer treatment. Receptors were obtained from a male donor aged 60 or older with stage III lung adenocarcinoma.

CDR3 loop: CASSGQLASGELFF. CDR3 in DNA: TGTGCCAGCAGCGGGCAGTTAGCGTCCGGGGAGCTGTTTTTT. The J gene is TRBJ2-2, the V gene TRBV9, with a tentative D call TRBD2 (5 bases). Germline CDR1 and CDR2: SGDLS and YYNGEE. The germline V and J ends were trimmed by 3 bases and 6 bases, with 12 bases remaining between them. The CDR3 spans 14 residues.

Sample share makes this clone medium-sized. The chain combines TRBV6-8 with TRBJ2-1; TRBD1 or TRBD2 may be the D gene (5 bases each). Germline lookup yields CDR1 MNHGY and CDR2 SAAAGT. Trimming cost V 5 bases and J 6 bases, with 14 bases left between them. The CDR3 sequence is 14 residues long. The chain's CDR3 is CASSDQGRSNEQFF. The CDR3, as DNA: TGTGCCAGCAGTGACCAGGGACGGTCCAATGAGCAGTTCTTC.

The rearrangement links TRBV6-8 to TRBJ2-7; the D gene is possibly TRBD1 (6 bases). In germline, CDR1 is MNHGY, CDR2 SAAAGT. Trimming took off 6 bases at V and 6 bases at J, with 12 bases between the two ends. The CDR3 length is 12 residues. The CDR3, as DNA: TGTGCCAGCAGACAGGGTCCACGCGAGCAGTACTTC. Translated: CASRQGPREQYF.

By frequency in the sample, this clone is medium-sized. The chain recombines TRBV4-1 with TRBJ1-1; no clear D gene. CDR3 length: 15 amino acids. The V gene lost 0 bases and the J gene lost 1 base, with 9 bases spanning the gap. The germline V gene has CDR1 MGHRA and CDR2 YSYEKL. The CDR3 bases are TGCGCCAGCAGCCAAGAGGTAGGACGGAACACTGAAGCTTTCTTT. Amino acid sequence: CASSQEVGRNTEAFF.

This chain links TRBV28 with TRBJ1-1; the D is unclear. CDR1 is MDHEN and CDR2 is SYDVKM in the germline V gene. This CDR3 has 13 residues. The V gene lost 5 bases and the J gene lost 4 bases, with 11 bases spanning the gap. The CDR3 coding sequence is TGTGCCAGCAGTCCTCAAGCGGGCACTGAAGCTTTCTTT. Its protein product is CASSPQAGTEAFF.

This clone was seen only a few times. CDR3 region: CASSLDLARDETGELFF. The CDR3 DNA reads as TGTGCCAGCAGCTTAGACCTCGCCCGGGACGAGACCGGGGAGCTGTTTTTT. The V call is TRBV11-3, the J call TRBJ2-2, with D perhaps TRBD1 or TRBD2 (5 bases each). This CDR3 has 17 residues. Trimming cost V 0 bases and J 5 bases, with 16 bases left between them. CDR1 SGHNT and CDR2 YENEEA come from the germline V gene.

This clone showed up just a few times. This chain uses TRBV19 with TRBJ2-7; no firm D call. Per germline, CDR1 LNHDA and CDR2 SQIVND (reference sequence). With 4 bases removed from V and 7 bases from J, the gap between germline ends came to 8 bases. CDR3 length equals 11 residues. The CDR3 protein is CASSTPLEQYF. CDR3 sequence (DNA): TGTGCCAGTAGTACTCCCTTGGAGCAGTACTTC.

This clone was recorded a few times. The J gene is TRBJ2-7, the V gene TRBV6-8; 7 nucleotides agree with TRBD1. The CDR3 loop spans 13 amino acids. V lost 10 bases, J lost 0 bases, and 6 bases stayed unmatched. CDR1 and CDR2 from the germline V gene are MNHGY and SAAAGT. In DNA, the CDR3 is TGTGCCACCTCCGGGACAGTCTCCTACGAGCAGTACTTC. It is translated as CATSGTVSYEQYF.

The chain carries TRBV11-3 and TRBJ2-3; 12 positions match TRBD2. The CDR3 has 16 residues. The J segment lost 5 bases and the V segment lost 5 bases, leaving 8 bases of the junction unmatched. CDR1 SGHNT and CDR2 YENEEA come from the germline V gene. The CDR3 is CASSPTSGGRGDTQYF. Written as DNA, the CDR3 is TGTGCCAGCAGCCCAACTAGCGGGGGGAGGGGAGATACGCAGTATTTT.

In this sample, this clone turned up a few times. The chain uses TRBV6-8 and TRBJ1-5, with 9 bases fitting TRBD1. Trimming removed 5 bases from V and 6 bases from J; junction bases left unmatched: 2. The germline gives CDR1 MNHGY, CDR2 SAAAGT. The length of the CDR3 is 13 residues. As DNA, the CDR3 is TGTGCCAGCAGTCTACAGGGGGCTCAGCCCCAGCATTTT. This translates into CASSLQGAQPQHF.

This chain connects TRBV10-2 to TRBJ2-3; D remains unclear. CDR1 and CDR2 from the germline V gene are WSHSY and SAAADI. The V end was cut by 3 bases, the J end by 0 bases, with 7 bases between. The CDR3 loop spans 14 amino acids. CDR3 nucleotides: TGCGCCAGCAGTGAAATGCATAGCACAGATACGCAGTATTTT. It is translated as CASSEMHSTDTQYF.

This clone occurred a few times. This rearrangement joins TRBV6-8 to TRBJ1-5, with 10 bases identical to TRBD1. The V segment lost 8 bases and the J segment 6 bases; nucleotides outside the gene matches: 7. This CDR3 has 14 amino acids. The germline CDR1 and CDR2 sequences are MNHGY and SAAAGT. This CDR3 is CASLPGTGVQPQHF. CDR3 nucleotides: TGTGCCAGCCTTCCCGGGACAGGGGTTCAGCCCCAGCATTTT.

The chain carries TRBV19 and TRBJ2-5, with TRBD2 matching over 8 bases. Per germline, CDR1 LNHDA and CDR2 SQIVND (reference sequence). This CDR3 is 12 amino acids long. Germline trimming cut 8 bases from V and 7 bases from J; bases unmatched to any gene: 6. The CDR3 loop reads CASQSGGGTQYF. CDR3 in DNA: TGTGCCAGTCAGAGCGGGGGAGGGACCCAGTACTTC.

There are a few counts of this clone. V gene TRBV11-3 combines with J gene TRBJ2-2; 7 positions agree with TRBD1. Losses at the gene ends were 5 bases for V and 4 bases for J; bases not matched to a gene: 7. CDR3 length equals 15 residues. Germline V gene sequence: CDR1 SGHNT, CDR2 YENEEA. The CDR3 spells CASSQAGQATGELFF. CDR3 coding DNA: TGTGCCAGCAGCCAAGCCGGACAGGCCACCGGGGAGCTGTTTTTT. Variable domain in full (rest from reference TRBV11-3 and TRBJ2-2): EAGVVQSPRYKIIEKKQPVAFWCNPISGHNTLYWYLQNLGQGPELLIRYENEEAVDDSQLPKDRFSAERLKGVDSTLKIQPAELGDSAVYLCASSQAGQATGELFFGEGSRLTVL.

This clone was counted only a few times. This chain connects TRBV11-3 to TRBJ2-1; 8 bases align to TRBD1. The junction had 8 bases not matched to a gene; V was cut back by 3 bases and J by 4 bases. The CDR3 is made up of 16 amino acids. Germline CDR1 and CDR2: SGHNT and YENEEA. The CDR3 region is CASSFSRGLIYNEQFF. The DNA for the CDR3 is TGTGCCAGCAGCTTTAGCAGGGGGCTGATATACAATGAGCAGTTCTTC.

CDR3 nucleotide sequence: TGTGCCAGTAGTATCGGACAGGGTAGGGAGACCCAGTACTTC. Translation: CASSIGQGRETQYF. The gene calls are TRBV19 and TRBJ2-5, with 8 bases identical to TRBD1. Germline V gene lookup returns CDR1 LNHDA and CDR2 SQIVND (reference sequence). This CDR3 is 14 amino acids long. The V segment lost 3 bases and the J segment 5 bases; nucleotides outside the gene matches: 5.

This clone came up a few times. The rearrangement links TRBV4-1 to TRBJ2-3; perhaps TRBD2 as D (5 bases). Trimming left V 0 bases short and J 4 bases short, with 11 bases between. The CDR3 is 15 residues long. Germline V gene data show CDR1 as MGHRA and CDR2 as YSYEKL. DNA for the CDR3: TGCGCCAGCAGCCAAGAGGCTAGCCGGGCAGATACGCAGTATTTT. Translation gives CASSQEASRADTQYF.

V gene TRBV11-3 combines with J gene TRBJ1-2; D is perhaps TRBD1 (5 bases). This CDR3 region has 14 residues. Germline values: CDR1 SGHNT, CDR2 YENEEA. The V end was cut by 3 bases, the J end by 3 bases, with 11 bases between. CDR3 nucleotide sequence: TGTGCCAGCAGCTTGGTGGGACTATACTATGGCTACACCTTC. This sequence encodes CASSLVGLYYGYTF. Together with reference TRBV11-3 and TRBJ1-2, the CDR3 gives the full variable domain: EAGVVQSPRYKIIEKKQPVAFWCNPISGHNTLYWYLQNLGQGPELLIRYENEEAVDDSQLPKDRFSAERLKGVDSTLKIQPAELGDSAVYLCASSLVGLYYGYTFGSGTRLTVV.

This clone was seen only a few times. The chain combines TRBV9 with TRBJ2-2; tentative D call: TRBD1 (6 bases). This CDR3 has 17 amino acids. V shed 5 bases and J shed 0 bases, with 17 bases lying between them. Germline lookup yields CDR1 SGDLS and CDR2 YYNGEE. The CDR3 protein is CASSVRGDSPNTGELFF. In nucleotides, the CDR3 is TGTGCCAGCAGTGTCAGGGGTGACAGCCCGAACACCGGGGAGCTGTTTTTT.

The V call is TRBV19, the J call TRBJ1-4, with 8 bases that match TRBD1. The trim removed 4 bases at V and 6 bases at J, leaving 4 bases unmatched. Germline V gene lookup returns CDR1 LNHDA and CDR2 SQIVND (reference sequence). CDR3 length: 14 residues. The CDR3 protein is CASSTGGSHEKLFF. As DNA, the CDR3 is TGTGCCAGTAGTACAGGGGGCAGCCATGAAAAACTGTTTTTT.

The chain couples TRBV2 to TRBJ2-7; D unresolved. This CDR3 has 14 amino acids. V shed 4 bases and J shed 0 bases, with 10 bases lying between them. Germline CDR1 SNHLY, CDR2 FYNNEI. The CDR3 loop reads CASSAGSLSYEQYF. CDR3 bases: TGTGCCAGCAGTGCTGGGTCTCTCTCCTACGAGCAGTACTTC. Together with reference TRBV2 and TRBJ2-7, the CDR3 gives the full variable domain: EPEVTQTPSHQVTQMGQEVILRCVPISNHLYFYWYRQILGQKVEFLVSFYNNEISEKSEIFDDQFSVERPDGSNFTLKIRSTKLEDSAMYFCASSAGSLSYEQYFGPGTRLTVT.

This clone has only a few counts. The chain employs TRBV9 and TRBJ1-1, with 7 bases identical to TRBD1. The V and J ends lost 0 bases and 5 bases, in that order; junction bases with no gene match: 7. The CDR3 is 15 amino acids. CDR1 SGDLS and CDR2 YYNGEE come from the germline V gene. CDR3 loop: CASSVEAGGDTEAFF. CDR3 nucleotides: TGTGCCAGCAGCGTAGAGGCAGGGGGAGATACTGAAGCTTTCTTT. The variable domain in full, completed from reference TRBV9 and TRBJ1-1, reads DSGVTQTPKHLITATGQRVTLRCSPRSGDLSVYWYQQSLDQGLQFLIQYYNGEERAKGNILERFSAQQFPDLHSELNLSSLELGDSALYFCASSVEAGGDTEAFFGQGTRLTVV.

The CDR3 loop is CASSVWPATDTQYF. The CDR3 coding sequence is TGTGCCAGCAGCGTATGGCCCGCTACAGATACGCAGTATTTT. The genes are TRBV9 and TRBJ2-3; D uncertain. Trimming took off 1 base at V and 3 bases at J, with 9 bases between the two ends. CDR1 is SGDLS and CDR2 is YYNGEE in the germline V gene. The CDR3 sequence is 14 residues long.